The next 3 T cell receptor beta chains were all read from a single sample in a study of T cells in Graves' hyperthyroidism and ophthalmopathy. RNA transcripts provided the source from which TCR beta CDR3 regions were amplified. Primed by the HTBI set, a first-round RT-PCR was run on the TCR CDR3. Using its own MiXCR run on the multiplex PCR reads, TCRdb lists one record per CDR3 protein. This table has around 600,000 distinct CDR3 sequences, about 15% appearing once. Material for sequencing was blood. All receptors derive from a woman under 40 with Graves' hyperthyroidism.

This clonotype has a count of ten or more. The chain couples TRBV19 to TRBJ1-1; perhaps TRBD1 as D (6 bases). Trimming pared 7 bases from V and 1 base from J, leaving 19 bases between. CDR1 and CDR2 from the germline V gene are LNHDA and SQIVND (reference sequence). The length of the CDR3 is 16 residues. CDR3 DNA: TGTGCCAGTACCACCCTAGGCACAGGGACGAACACTGAAGCTTTCTTT. Its translation: CASTTLGTGTNTEAFF.

This chain uses TRBV5-1 with TRBJ2-1; 9 bases fit TRBD2. The CDR3 has 17 amino acids. J was trimmed by 0 bases and V by 4 bases; bases with no gene match: 8. Germline V lookup: CDR1 SGHRS, CDR2 YFSETQ. The CDR3 region is CASSTPGSGGSYNEQFF. CDR3 DNA sequence: TGCGCCAGCAGCACCCCGGGTAGCGGGGGCTCCTACAATGAGCAGTTCTTC.

Worth noting for this clonotype: Given a much more abundant clone one base away, this may be a read error. This chain joins TRBV30 and TRBJ2-2; 7 bases are a match to TRBD2. Germline V gene lookup returns CDR1 GTSNPN and CDR2 SVGIG (reference sequence). Trimming took 0 bases from V and 16 from J; bases not matched to a gene: 20. This CDR3 has 16 amino acids. The CDR3: CAWSVGREMNTGKPFF. The CDR3 DNA follows: TGTGCCTGGAGTGTGGGGCGGGAGATGAACACCGGGAAGCCGTTTTTT.